This TCR beta chain originates from a study of T cells in Graves' hyperthyroidism and ophthalmopathy. Patients aged 18 to 65 with hyperthyroidism were newly diagnosed, with duration under 2 months. Clinical symptoms, serum thyroxine, TRAb, thyroid ultrasound and orbital computed tomography informed diagnoses. RNA transcripts yielded amplified TCR beta CDR3 regions. The primer set for the first-round RT-PCR of the TCR CDR3 was HTBI. TCRdb redid the calling of the multiplex PCR reads with MiXCR, one entry per CDR3 protein. The top ten clones hold over 15% of a sample with hundreds of thousands of distinct CDR3 sequences, around 19% of them seen once. Germline V CDR1 and CDR2: LGHDT, YNNKEL (reference sequence). This CDR3 is 15 amino acids long. Between the trimmed V and J ends, which lost 4 bases and 4 bases, there was a span of 14 bases. This clonotype was seen repeatedly, ten times or more.

J is TRBJ2-1 and V is TRBV3-1; no clear D gene. Sequencing was performed on blood. The origin of this receptor is a woman aged 45-65 years with Graves' hyperthyroidism that later progressed to Graves' ophthalmopathy. CDR3 amino acids: CASSPSRSGYNEQFF. The CDR3 DNA follows: TGTGCCAGCAGCCCCAGCCGTTCGGGTTACAATGAGCAGTTCTTC.